These 24 T cell receptor beta chains were all obtained from the same sample, sequenced in a study of early T cells in non-severe SARS-CoV-2 infection. TCRdb re-derived calls from the 5' RACE reads in MiXCR, one entry per CDR3 protein. The table lists roughly 120,000 distinct CDR3 sequences, around 13% of them singletons. Material: whole blood, obtained at baseline. Receptors were obtained from an adult who was a healthcare worker with PCR-confirmed SARS-CoV-2 infection or an uninfected control (not recorded which).

This clonotype came up many times. The rearrangement joins TRBV7-2 to TRBJ2-5; the D is unclear. CDR1 SGHTA and CDR2 FQGNSA come from the germline V gene. Trimming took 3 bases from V and 4 from J, leaving 9 bases between them. The CDR3 is 13 residues long. CDR3 protein: CASSFTQVETQYF. For the CDR3, the DNA is TGTGCCAGCAGCTTCACCCAGGTAGAGACCCAGTACTTC.

The chain carries TRBV10-3 and TRBJ2-1; D is perhaps TRBD2 (6 bases). The CDR3 sequence is 14 residues long. V lost 2 bases to trimming and J lost 7 bases, with 12 bases between them. Germline values: CDR1 ENHRY, CDR2 SYGVKD. The CDR3 is CAISEIGTFNEQFF. In nucleotides, the CDR3 is TGTGCCATCAGTGAGATTGGGACTTTTAATGAGCAGTTCTTC.

This clonotype occurred a few times. The chain links TRBV9 to TRBJ1-4, with 12 bases identical to TRBD1. Germline V gene data show CDR1 as SGDLS and CDR2 as YYNGEE. CDR3 size: 15 residues. V shed 4 bases and J 8 bases; nucleotides not matched to a gene: 6. For the CDR3, the DNA is TGTGCCAGCAGCACCTCCGGGACAGGGGGCGAAAAACTGTTTTTT. It yields the protein CASSTSGTGGEKLFF.

The chain joins TRBV5-1 to TRBJ1-1; D is uncertain. The germline V gene encodes CDR1 SGHRS and CDR2 YFSETQ. There are 13 residues in the CDR3. V was shortened by 0 bases and J by 5 bases, with 8 bases between the two germline ends. CDR3 DNA sequence: TGCGCCAGCAGCTTGGGCGTGAGAACTGAAGCTTTCTTT. It codes for CASSLGVRTEAFF.

This clonotype was counted a few times. The chain combines TRBV13 with TRBJ2-7; D possibly uses TRBD1 or TRBD2 (5 bases each). Trimming took 5 bases from V and 1 from J, leaving 15 bases between them. Looked up from germline, CDR1 is PRHDT and CDR2 is FYEKMQ (reference sequence). The CDR3 loop spans 15 amino acids. The CDR3 is CASSPAGTGSYEQYF. The CDR3 region has the DNA TGTGCCAGCAGCCCAGCCGGGACGGGGTCCTACGAGCAGTACTTC.

This clonotype has a handful of counts. The V call is TRBV5-1, the J call TRBJ2-1; 9 bases align to TRBD1. CDR1 SGHRS and CDR2 YFSETQ come from the germline V gene. CDR3 size: 14 residues. With 1 base clipped from V and 6 bases from J, the junction kept 2 bases outside the gene matches. The CDR3 DNA is TGCGCCAGCAGCTTGTGGGACAGGGTCAATGAGCAGTTCTTC. Amino acid sequence: CASSLWDRVNEQFF.

This clonotype has a handful of counts. The chain combines TRBV20-1 with TRBJ1-1; D possibly corresponds to TRBD1 (5 bases). Trimming stripped 0 bases from V and 0 bases from J, with 11 bases between. CDR3 length equals 15 residues. Germline values: CDR1 DFQATT, CDR2 SNEGSKA (reference sequence). The CDR3 DNA follows: TGCAGTGCTAGAGATATAAAGGGGATGAACACTGAAGCTTTCTTT. Protein sequence: CSARDIKGMNTEAFF.

This clonotype has ten or more counts. The rearrangement uses TRBV10-1 and TRBJ1-5; D not certain. Germline V lookup: CDR1 WNHNN, CDR2 SYGVQD (reference sequence). Between the trimmed V and J ends, which lost 3 bases and 3 bases, there was a span of 6 bases. The CDR3 sequence is 13 residues long. The CDR3 loop reads CASSDTSNQPQHF. The CDR3, as DNA: TGCGCCAGCAGTGACACTTCCAATCAGCCCCAGCATTTT.

This clonotype came up a few times. This chain joins TRBV5-4 and TRBJ2-3, with TRBD2 matching 11 bases. The CDR3 totals 16 residues. Germline CDR1 reads SGHNT; CDR2 reads YYREEE (reference sequence). Unmatched junction bases numbered 8, after V lost 4 bases and J lost 4 bases. The CDR3 loop reads CASSRSSGRGADTQYF. The CDR3 DNA reads TGTGCCAGCAGCAGAAGTAGCGGGAGGGGGGCAGATACGCAGTATTTT.

This clonotype was observed a few times. The genes are TRBV20-1 and TRBJ2-2; D not resolved. This CDR3 is built from 14 residues. The germline V and J ends were trimmed by 4 bases and 0 bases, with 9 bases remaining between them. In germline, CDR1 is DFQATT, CDR2 SNEGSKA (reference sequence). CDR3 sequence (DNA): TGCAGTGCTATCGTAACCCCGAACACCGGGGAGCTGTTTTTT. It translates to CSAIVTPNTGELFF.

This clonotype has more than one count but fewer than ten. The V gene is TRBV7-3, the J gene TRBJ2-2; D ambiguous. This CDR3 is 12 amino acids long. CDR1 SGHTA and CDR2 FQGTGA come from the germline V gene. V was shortened by 5 bases and J by 8 bases, with 9 bases between the two germline ends. The CDR3 DNA reads TGTGCCAGCAGCCGCGGATCGGGGGAGCTGTTTTTT. Its protein product is CASSRGSGELFF.

This clonotype was counted only a few times. V usage is TRBV11-2 and J usage is TRBJ1-2; D is undetermined. Per germline, CDR1 SGHAT and CDR2 FQNNGV. V lost 3 bases and J 2 bases, leaving 16 bases between the germline ends. This CDR3 contains 16 residues. Here the CDR3 reads CASSFGLRDSNYGYTF. CDR3 DNA sequence: TGTGCCAGCAGCTTCGGTTTGCGGGATTCCAACTATGGCTACACCTTC.

This clonotype was detected a few times. The chain employs TRBV11-1 and TRBJ2-1, with 8 nucleotides matching TRBD1. CDR1 is SGHAT and CDR2 is FQDESV in the germline V gene (reference sequence). The ends lost 5 bases at V and 12 bases at J; junction bases unmatched: 6. The CDR3 is 12 residues long. CDR3 amino acids: CASSPDRVRQFF. The CDR3, as DNA: TGTGCCAGCAGCCCGGACAGGGTCAGGCAGTTCTTC.

The V call is TRBV4-1, the J call TRBJ1-4; tentatively, D is TRBD1 (6 bases). CDR1 is MGHRA, CDR2 YSYEKL, per germline. This CDR3 spans 15 amino acids. Trimming pared 6 bases from V and 8 bases from J, leaving 19 bases between. The CDR3 DNA sequence: TGCGCCAGCAGTAATCGACAGGCCGGTGGCGAAAAACTGTTTTTT. Translation gives CASSNRQAGGEKLFF.

The chain is built from TRBV7-8 and TRBJ2-4; tentatively, D is TRBD2 (7 bases). The V and J ends lost 4 bases and 1 base respectively, with 11 bases between them. The germline gives CDR1 SGHVS, CDR2 FQNEAQ. The CDR3 sequence is 15 residues long. The CDR3 is CASSSTGGAKNIQYF. CDR3 DNA sequence: TGTGCCAGCAGCTCAACGGGGGGCGCCAAAAACATTCAGTACTTC. The full variable domain, rest sourced from reference TRBV7-8 and TRBJ2-4, is GAGVSQSPRYKVAKRGQDVALRCDPISGHVSLFWYQQALGQGPEFLTYFQNEAQLDKSGLPSDRFFAERPEGSVSTLKIQRTQQEDSAVYLCASSSTGGAKNIQYFGAGTRLSVL.

Only a few counts were recorded for this clonotype. The J gene is TRBJ1-1, the V gene TRBV25-1; D remains ambiguous. Germline lookup yields CDR1 MGHDK and CDR2 SYGVNS. The CDR3 extends over 13 amino acids. V lost 5 bases to trimming and J lost 5 bases, with 12 bases between them. The CDR3: CASSPWVGTEAFF. The CDR3 DNA follows: TGTGCCAGCAGTCCTTGGGTAGGGACTGAAGCTTTCTTT.

This clonotype turned up a few times. The chain is built from TRBV25-1 and TRBJ1-1, with a weak D call TRBD1 (5 bases). V shed 8 bases and J shed 0 bases, with 13 bases lying between them. CDR3 size: 14 residues. Germline V gene lookup returns CDR1 MGHDK and CDR2 SYGVNS. CDR3 loop: CASQERGMNTEAFF. CDR3 coding DNA: TGTGCCAGCCAAGAAAGGGGAATGAACACTGAAGCTTTCTTT.

Only a few counts were recorded for this clonotype. Here the CDR3 reads CASSYSRDRRAYGYTF. CDR3 in DNA: TGTGCCAGCAGTTACTCAAGGGACAGGCGAGCCTATGGCTACACCTTC. The V call is TRBV6-5, the J call TRBJ1-2; 8 bases fit TRBD1. J gave up 4 bases and V 0 bases, and 7 bases lay outside the gene matches. The CDR3 runs to 16 residues. The germline CDR1 and CDR2 sequences are MNHEY and SVGAGI.

The chain uses TRBV7-8 and TRBJ2-1; D might be TRBD2 (7 bases). Between the trimmed V and J ends, which lost 3 bases and 12 bases, there was a span of 12 bases. There are 12 residues in the CDR3. Germline-derived CDR1 and CDR2 are SGHVS and FQNEAQ. This CDR3 is CASSFSGGRQFF. The CDR3 coding sequence is TGTGCCAGCAGCTTCTCGGGGGGCCGGCAGTTCTTC. Full variable domain (missing parts from reference TRBV7-8 and TRBJ2-1): GAGVSQSPRYKVAKRGQDVALRCDPISGHVSLFWYQQALGQGPEFLTYFQNEAQLDKSGLPSDRFFAERPEGSVSTLKIQRTQQEDSAVYLCASSFSGGRQFFGPGTRLTVL.

This chain uses TRBV11-2 with TRBJ2-7, with TRBD1 matching 7 bases. CDR1 is SGHAT and CDR2 is FQNNGV in the germline V gene. The length of the CDR3 is 14 residues. V lost 1 base to trimming and J lost 9 bases; unmatched junction nucleotides: 9. CDR3 protein: CASSLGTGKDGQYF. The DNA of the CDR3 is TGTGCCAGCAGCTTAGGGACAGGAAAAGACGGGCAGTACTTC.

The chain is built from TRBV13 and TRBJ2-5, with 10 bases fitting TRBD1. There are 15 residues in the CDR3. J lost 3 bases, V lost 4 bases, and 5 bases had no gene match. Germline CDR1 reads PRHDT; CDR2 reads FYEKMQ (reference sequence). As DNA, the CDR3 is TGTGCCAGCAGCTATGACAGGGGGCAAGAAGAGACCCAGTACTTC. Translating it yields CASSYDRGQEETQYF.

This clonotype was seen more than once but under ten times. This chain joins TRBV12-3 or TRBV12-4 and TRBJ2-1; no clear D. V lost 6 bases, J lost 10 bases, and 16 bases lay in between. The CDR3 sequence is 13 residues long. The CDR3 spells CASRSHFRKEQFF. The CDR3 DNA reads TGTGCCAGCAGAAGCCACTTCAGGAAAGAGCAGTTCTTC.

This clonotype showed up just a few times. The chain is built from TRBV7-3 and TRBJ2-5, with no clear D. The CDR3 runs 13 residues. Between the trimmed V and J ends, which lost 5 bases and 3 bases, there was a span of 10 bases. CDR1 and CDR2 from the germline V gene are SGHTA and FQGTGA. The DNA for the CDR3 is TGTGCCAGCAGCCCAGGCCCTAAAGAGACCCAGTACTTC. This sequence encodes CASSPGPKETQYF. Variable domain in full (rest from reference TRBV7-3 and TRBJ2-5): GAGVSQTPSNKVTEKGKYVELRCDPISGHTALYWYRQSLGQGPEFLIYFQGTGAADDSGLPNDRFFAVRPEGSVSTLKIQRTERGDSAVYLCASSPGPKETQYFGPGTRLLVL.

V usage is TRBV6-6 and J usage is TRBJ2-3; D ambiguous. Trimming stripped 6 bases from V and 5 bases from J, with 18 bases between. The CDR3 loop spans 15 amino acids. The V gene's germline CDR1 is MNHNY and CDR2 SVGAGI (reference sequence). CDR3 in DNA: TGTGCCAGCAGGTCTACCAGCGCCCGGCGAGATACGCAGTATTTT. Its protein is CASRSTSARRDTQYF.